This T cell receptor beta chain derives from a study of shared clonotypes between healthy human individuals (TCRdb year 2020). Broadly, across the study: Three men and two women, aged 18 to 49 years, made up the cohort. The study deeply sequenced blood TCR repertoires of about five healthy adults to estimate repertoire size and the extent of clonotype sharing between individuals. Between about 0.94 and 10 billion PBMCs per donor were obtained by leukapheresis. Libraries were prepared and TCR repertoires were sequenced by different laboratories using diverse techniques, in order to increase sequencing depth and limit assay-specific biases. For each donor, three plates each were used for CD4 naive and CD4 memory, two plates were used for CD8 naive, and one plate was used for CD8 memory. What the work shows at the level of the full study, not this receptor alone: Based on pairwise subsampling, the degree of clonotype sharing among donors was expected to be affected by sequencing depth. Only blood was sampled, and tissue TCR repertoires likely differ from those in blood. Rarefaction of sorted-subset datasets indicated incomplete sequencing despite the large sequencing depth. Across a handful of donors, about 4.5% of naive CD4, more than 3% of naive CD8, roughly 2.2% of memory CD4, and about 0.44% of memory CD8 clonotypes were shared. Larger estimated clonotype richness was generally found for naive subsets than for memory subsets. Clonotypes shared by all four sorted-subset donors showed higher generation probabilities than non-shared clonotypes. Because the study included a small number of donors, the genetic and exposure-history diversity represented was limited.

TCR CDR3 regions were amplified from genomic DNA by multiplex PCR using the deep immunoSEQ assay. Extracted genomic DNA from each cell subset was distributed evenly across all wells of several immunoSEQ 96-well plates, and each plate was treated as a replicate. Each replicate PCR for sorted subsets received 150 to 250 ng genomic DNA, equal to around 32,000 T cell genomes. The purified libraries were quantified using a Qubit 3.0 fluorometer, sized with a Bioanalyzer 2100, and then quantified again using the KAPA Library Quantification kit. Every immunoSEQ 96-well plate was sequenced on a dedicated single-read 150-cycle Illumina NextSeq 550 flow cell. The published analysis was carried out like this. Because the immunoSEQ output held only junctional sequences and lacked quality scores, the filtering could not match the filtering applied to full-length reads. To assign V/J genes and CDR3, sequences were annotated using PyIR, a Python wrapper for IgBLAST v1.9, with IMGT germline references. Reads were removed for weak V/J assignments (E-value above 1e-6), missing CDR3, stop codons, out-of-frame junctions, or ambiguous translated residues. V3J clonotypes were defined by identical inferred V gene, J gene, and CDR3 amino acid sequence. To compute the percentage overlap between repertoires, the number of shared unique clonotypes was divided by the size of the smaller repertoire. Repertoire richness was assessed with RTK rarefaction, the Chao1 estimator, and Recon v2.1 estimates of unobserved clonotypes. Generation probabilities were computed with OLGA for all TCRbeta clonotypes obtained by the gDNA method from a handful of donors. This immuneACCESS table, as held by TCRdb, lists in-frame sequences with V and J called but not all clones. Of the missing ones, under half trace to an unresolved V gene in checked studies; the others have no known cause. The D gene and trimming were derived from the DNA, and the V and J assignments and clone size from that table. Here the sample has roughly 700,000 clones; 74% occur a single time. The top ten constitute under 2% of the sample.

This clone was seen repeatedly, ten times or more. It has no known antigen specificity. Base qualities are not at hand, and no much larger clone is one base apart. Healthy HIV-negative adults with no recently reported acute infections or vaccinations were included as donors. Only Caucasian adults living in Nashville, Tennessee, USA were represented among the donors. CD4+ T cells were enriched by magnetic negative selection; naive cells were then positively selected on CD45RA, and the negative fraction formed the memory subset. Blood was obtained by leukapheresis, after which PBMCs were separated by Ficoll-Histopaque density gradient centrifugation and cryopreserved in liquid nitrogen vapor phase. Purity and quantity of every magnetically sorted T cell population were checked by analytical flow cytometry. From each sorted fraction, genomic DNA was isolated and quantified by UV absorbance on a Nanodrop 2000c.

The germline V gene (reference sequence) specifies LNHNV as CDR1 and YYDKDF as CDR2. V and J are truncated by 1 base and 1 base respectively, leaving an intervening sequence of 13 bases. The CDR3 holds 16 amino acids from the cysteine to the phenylalanine. The read is trimmed to its CDR3 DNA, 48 bases read in frame from base 1. Specimen: memory CD4+ T cells sorted from blood. This sample's cell subset or site label indicates: CD45RA-negative fraction. The rearrangement joined TRBV15 to TRBJ1-1; TRBD1 could be the D gene, as 5 bases match. The source of this sequence is a woman aged 25 to 39 in good health. The CDR3 here reads CATSRGVGGSNTEAFF. The DNA reads TGTGCCACCAGCAGAGGAGTCGGGGGATCGAACACTGAAGCTTTCTTT.